This T cell receptor (beta chain) was identified during a study of blood T cell repertoires in COVID-19. Study in general: Samples came from the United States, Italy and Spain, spanning acute and convalescent COVID-19. In each case, the material was cDNA or gDNA derived from T cells, B-cell-depleted T cells, or PBMCs.

The V gene's germline CDR1 is SGHRS and CDR2 YFSETQ. Trimming took off 4 bases at V and 0 bases at J, with 14 bases between the two ends. This CDR3 spans 16 amino acids. Generated by immunoSEQ multiplex PCR, the TCRdb table keeps only in-frame clones and is missing some. The data show about 200,000 clones, 70% to 85% seen once. Material: peripheral blood. This chain uses TRBV5-1 with TRBJ2-1; D not resolved. This sequence was found in a human donor with acute or convalescent COVID-19. The donor label of this sample is uncertain. CDR3 nucleotides: TGCGCCAGCAGCGTACAGCCTCAGAGCTCCTACAATGAGCAGTTCTTC. Translating it yields CASSVQPQSSYNEQFF.